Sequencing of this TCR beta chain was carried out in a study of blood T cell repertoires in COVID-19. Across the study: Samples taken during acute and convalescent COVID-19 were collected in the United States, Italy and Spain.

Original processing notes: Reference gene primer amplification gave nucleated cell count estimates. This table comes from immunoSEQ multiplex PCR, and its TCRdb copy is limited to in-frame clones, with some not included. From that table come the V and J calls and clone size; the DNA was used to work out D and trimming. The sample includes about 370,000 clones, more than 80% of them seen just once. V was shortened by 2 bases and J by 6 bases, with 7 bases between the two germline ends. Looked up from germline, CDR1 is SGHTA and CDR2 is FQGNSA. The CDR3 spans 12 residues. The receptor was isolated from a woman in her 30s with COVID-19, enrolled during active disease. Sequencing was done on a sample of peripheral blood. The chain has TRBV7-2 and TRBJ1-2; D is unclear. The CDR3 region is CASSLNRDGYTF. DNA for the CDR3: TGTGCCAGCAGCTTAAACAGAGATGGCTACACCTTC. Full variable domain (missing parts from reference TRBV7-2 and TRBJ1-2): GAGVSQSPSNKVTEKGKDVELRCDPISGHTALYWYRQSLGQGLEFLIYFQGNSAPDKSGLPSDRFSAERTGGSVSTLTIQRTQQEDSAVYLCASSLNRDGYTFGSGTRLTVV.